This T cell receptor beta chain is from a study of technical replicates of blood from a handful of donors. The assay was immunoSEQ multiplex PCR, and TCRdb's table has in-frame clones only and misses some. The profile covers fewer than 75,000 clones, with 70% to 90% appearing a single time and 4.6% taken by the ten largest. Per the germline V gene, CDR1 is MNHEY and CDR2 is SMNVEV (reference sequence). V lost 5 bases to trimming and J lost 4 bases; unmatched junction nucleotides: 1. The CDR3 has 13 amino acids. The chain joins TRBV27 to TRBJ1-3, with TRBD1 matching 8 bases. This sequence originates from a human donor in good health. Some clones in this sample may be carry-over from other donors' samples. Sequencing used PBMCs. Here the CDR3 reads CASSPGGGNTIYF. Here the CDR3 DNA reads TGTGCCAGCAGTCCAGGGGGCGGAAACACCATATATTTT.